Sequencing of this T cell receptor (beta chain) was carried out in a study of human T cells and chemical hapten exposure. As handled by the study authors: Around 97,000 TCRs per sample was the median, with a range of 23,224 to 690,600. From the RACE reads, TCRdb called clonotypes with MiXCR, one entry per CDR3 protein. For this entry, the V and J calls and clone size follow TCRdb and not the study's own pipeline. The sample has a few hundred thousand distinct CDR3 sequences, about 8.6% seen once. Indicated time point: pre-sensitization, week 0. Stated treatment: therapeutic diphenylcyclopropenone sensitization with weekly scalp DPC. Blood draws came before every patch-test application. This CDR3 contains 12 residues. CDR1 and CDR2 (germline): MNHEY, SVGEGT. Deletions cut 8 bases from V and 4 bases from J, with 9 bases between.

Sequenced here: whole blood, sampled in connection with sensitization to the hapten diphenylcyclopropenone (DPC). The source is a woman aged 40 to 55 with alopecia areata. Some clones in this sample may be carry-over from other donors' samples. The chain links TRBV6-2 or TRBV6-3 to TRBJ1-5; D remains ambiguous. The CDR3 DNA sequence: TGTGCCAGCCGTGAAAGAAATCAGCCCCAGCATTTT. Encoded protein: CASRERNQPQHF.